Given below is one TCR beta chain in context. This sample was taken from a study of blood T cell repertoires in COVID-19. Across the study: Samples came from the United States, Italy and Spain, spanning acute and convalescent COVID-19.

Measured with immunoSEQ multiplex PCR; TCRdb has only the in-frame clones, and not every one. This table holds about 46,000 clones, around four fifths found once. V dropped 2 bases and J dropped 2 bases, with 18 bases sitting between them. Looked up from germline, CDR1 is SGHVS and CDR2 is FQNEAQ. The CDR3 is 17 amino acids. Sequencing was done on a sample of peripheral blood. This sequence was found in a woman older than 75 with acute or convalescent COVID-19. The chain uses TRBV7-8 and TRBJ1-2; a possible D gene is TRBD1 (5 bases). The DNA for the CDR3 is TGTGCCAGCAGCTTACACGAAATTCAGGGCTCCAACTATGGCTACACCTTC. The encoded protein is CASSLHEIQGSNYGYTF.